The 25 T cell receptor beta chains presented below share a single source sample, sequenced in a study of blood T cell repertoires in COVID-19. Generated by immunoSEQ multiplex PCR, the TCRdb table keeps only in-frame clones and is missing some. The sample lists about 110,000 clones, about 85% occurring once. Sequencing was carried out using peripheral blood. Receptors were obtained from a man between 35 and 55 years old with acute or convalescent COVID-19.

The V call is TRBV11-2, the J call TRBJ2-5, with 11 bases that match TRBD2. Trimming at V came to 4 bases and at J to 2 bases, leaving 6 bases not matched to a gene. Germline CDR1 is SGHAT and CDR2 is FQNNGV. The CDR3 is made up of 16 amino acids. The CDR3 reads CASSYLAGGLQETQYF. The CDR3 coding sequence is TGTGCCAGCAGCTATCTAGCGGGGGGACTTCAAGAGACCCAGTACTTC.

V is TRBV3-1 (or the pseudogene TRBV3-2) and J is TRBJ2-5; TRBD1 is a possible D gene (5 bases). CDR3 size: 14 residues. Germline V gene lookup returns CDR1 LGHDT and CDR2 YNNKEL (reference sequence). The V end was cut by 3 bases, the J end by 5 bases, with 13 bases between. The chain's CDR3 is CASSHRQFPETQYF. CDR3 sequence (DNA): TGTGCCAGCAGCCACCGACAGTTCCCGGAGACCCAGTACTTC.

This sequence joins TRBV7-3 and TRBJ2-5; 11 nucleotides agree with TRBD1. The CDR3 spans 15 residues. Germline V gene lookup returns CDR1 SGHTA and CDR2 FQGTGA. Trimming removed 5 bases from V and 4 bases from J; junction bases left unmatched: 6. The CDR3: CASSNGQGAGETQYF. The CDR3 DNA reads as TGTGCCAGCAGCAATGGACAGGGGGCTGGAGAGACCCAGTACTTC.

This sequence joins TRBV7-9 and TRBJ1-4; no firm D call. V lost 1 base and J 6 bases, leaving 9 bases between the germline ends. CDR1 and CDR2 (germline): SEHNR, FQNEAQ (reference sequence). The CDR3 runs to 14 residues. The CDR3, as DNA: TGTGCCAGCAGCTTAGAGCTTCAATATGAAAAACTGTTTTTT. This encodes CASSLELQYEKLFF. Full variable domain (remainder filled in from reference TRBV7-9 and TRBJ1-4): DTGVSQNPRHKITKRGQNVTFRCDPISEHNRLYWYRQTLGQGPEFLTYFQNEAQLEKSRLLSDRFSAERPKGSFSTLEIQRTEQGDSAMYLCASSLELQYEKLFFGSGTQLSVL.

The V call is TRBV7-2, the J call TRBJ1-5; D possibly corresponds to TRBD1 (6 bases). V was clipped by 1 base and J by 2 bases, with 9 bases between them. Germline lookup yields CDR1 SGHTA and CDR2 FQGNSA. This CDR3 has 15 amino acids. The CDR3 DNA follows: TGTGCCAGCAGCTTAGGGTCAGGGGGCAATCAGCCCCAGCATTTT. This translates into CASSLGSGGNQPQHF.

This clone turned up a few times. The chain has TRBV5-1 and TRBJ2-1; TRBD1 agrees at 8 bases. In germline, CDR1 is SGHRS, CDR2 YFSETQ. This CDR3 has 14 residues. J was trimmed by 7 bases and V by 7 bases; bases with no gene match: 10. DNA of the CDR3: TGCGCCAGCGGGAAAGCAGGGGGCAAGAATGAGCAGTTCTTC. As protein: CASGKAGGKNEQFF. Drawing the rest from reference TRBV5-1 and TRBJ2-1, the complete variable domain is KAGVTQTPRYLIKTRGQQVTLSCSPISGHRSVSWYQQTPGQGLQFLFEYFSETQRNKGNFPGRFSGRQFSNSRSEMNVSTLELGDSALYLCASGKAGGKNEQFFGPGTRLTVL.

This clone was seen only once. V gene TRBV5-4 combines with J gene TRBJ2-3; 11 bases map to TRBD2. The J segment lost 0 bases and the V segment lost 3 bases, leaving 6 bases of the junction unmatched. The CDR3 has 17 amino acids. Germline lookup yields CDR1 SGHNT and CDR2 YYREEE (reference sequence). The CDR3 protein is CASSSRLAGRSTDTQYF. CDR3 in DNA: TGTGCCAGCAGCTCGAGACTAGCGGGGAGAAGCACAGATACGCAGTATTTT.

The chain joins TRBV18 to TRBJ1-4; 7 positions agree with TRBD1. The CDR3 is made up of 17 amino acids. Looked up from germline, CDR1 is KGHSH and CDR2 is LQKENI. Trimming removed 4 bases from V and 0 bases from J; junction bases left unmatched: 8. The CDR3 loop reads CASSLRPGQTTNEKLFF. The CDR3 coding sequence is TGTGCCAGCTCACTAAGACCGGGACAGACAACTAATGAAAAACTGTTTTTT.

The J gene is TRBJ1-4, the V gene TRBV7-9; no clear D. CDR3 length: 12 amino acids. The V gene's germline CDR1 is SEHNR and CDR2 FQNEAQ (reference sequence). The V and J ends lost 8 bases and 10 bases respectively, with 14 bases between them. The CDR3 coding sequence is TGTGCCAGCTATTCCGCGGCCGGAAAACTGTTTTTT. It specifies CASYSAAGKLFF.

The rearrangement links TRBV6-4 to TRBJ2-1; the match to TRBD1 covers 7 bases. The CDR3 loop spans 13 amino acids. The V segment lost 5 bases and the J segment 9 bases; nucleotides outside the gene matches: 7. Germline lookup yields CDR1 MRHNA and CDR2 SNTAGT. CDR3 coding DNA: TGTGCCAGCAGTCAAACAGGGGACGGTGAGCAGTTCTTC. Protein product: CASSQTGDGEQFF.

J is TRBJ2-7 and V is TRBV11-2; maybe TRBD2 (6 bases). The germline V gene has CDR1 SGHAT and CDR2 FQNNGV. CDR3 size: 13 residues. Deletions cut 5 bases from V and 2 bases from J, with 10 bases between. This CDR3 reads CASSVGTPYEQYF. CDR3 DNA: TGTGCCAGCAGCGTGGGGACTCCCTACGAGCAGTACTTC.

V gene TRBV15 combines with J gene TRBJ2-3; the match to TRBD1 covers 7 bases. With V trimmed by 6 bases and J by 0 bases, 6 bases remained unmatched. The germline gives CDR1 LNHNV, CDR2 YYDKDF (reference sequence). The CDR3 covers 15 residues. CDR3 DNA: TGTGCCACCAGGGGGGACAGAACTAGCACAGATACGCAGTATTTT. It is translated as CATRGDRTSTDTQYF.

This chain connects TRBV5-1 to TRBJ1-1; 8 nucleotides match TRBD1. Losses at the gene ends were 6 bases for V and 0 bases for J; bases not matched to a gene: 7. This CDR3 has 15 amino acids. Germline-derived CDR1 and CDR2 are SGHRS and YFSETQ. The CDR3 DNA is TGCGCCAGCAAGGATACAGGGGGGATGAACACTGAAGCTTTCTTT. This codes for CASKDTGGMNTEAFF.

This rearrangement joins TRBV19 to TRBJ2-4; 8 bases agree with TRBD1. With V trimmed by 7 bases and J by 6 bases, 11 bases remained unmatched. The CDR3 loop spans 15 amino acids. CDR1 is LNHDA, CDR2 SQIVND, per germline (reference sequence). The CDR3 bases are TGTGCCAGTATGCGGCCCGGGACAGGTGCAAACATTCAGTACTTC. This codes for CASMRPGTGANIQYF.

This sequence joins TRBV5-1 and TRBJ1-1; TRBD1 is a possible D gene (6 bases). In germline, CDR1 is SGHRS, CDR2 YFSETQ. V was pared by 3 bases and J by 0 bases, with 9 bases between. The CDR3 contains 14 residues. The CDR3 is CASSWGQMNTEAFF. The CDR3 region has the DNA TGCGCCAGCAGCTGGGGGCAGATGAACACTGAAGCTTTCTTT. Looking up the rest from reference TRBV5-1 and TRBJ1-1 gives the full variable domain: KAGVTQTPRYLIKTRGQQVTLSCSPISGHRSVSWYQQTPGQGLQFLFEYFSETQRNKGNFPGRFSGRQFSNSRSEMNVSTLELGDSALYLCASSWGQMNTEAFFGQGTRLTVV.

Concerning this clone itself: Sequence at one end of the junction differs from germline and may be a read error. The chain recombines TRBV6-1 with TRBJ2-7; no clear D. CDR3 length: 13 amino acids. CDR1 is MNHNS and CDR2 is SASEGT in the germline V gene. The DNA for the CDR3 is TGTGCCAGCAGTAAAGCGAGGAGCTACGAGCAGTACTTC. It codes for CASSKARSYEQYF.

The chain couples TRBV4-1 to TRBJ2-7; D remains ambiguous. V was cut by 0 bases and J by 2 bases, with 11 bases left in between. Germline CDR1 MGHRA, CDR2 YSYEKL. The CDR3 length is 15 residues. The CDR3 here is CASSQDANRPYEQYF. CDR3 sequence (DNA): TGCGCCAGCAGCCAAGATGCGAACAGACCCTACGAGCAGTACTTC.

V gene TRBV6-5 combines with J gene TRBJ1-4; 7 bases fit TRBD1. The CDR3 runs 14 residues. CDR1 is MNHEY, CDR2 SVGAGI, per germline. Trimming removed 4 bases from V and 4 bases from J; junction bases left unmatched: 3. CDR3 sequence: CASSLDRNNEKLFF. The CDR3 nucleotides read TGTGCCAGCAGTTTGGACAGGAATAATGAAAAACTGTTTTTT.

V usage is TRBV11-2 and J usage is TRBJ2-3, with TRBD2 matching over 9 bases. The V and J ends lost 4 bases and 1 base, in that order; junction bases with no gene match: 15. CDR3 length equals 19 residues. Per germline, CDR1 SGHAT and CDR2 FQNNGV. The CDR3 sequence: CASSSRASGVLLRTDTQYF. DNA of the CDR3: TGTGCCAGCAGCTCCAGGGCTAGCGGGGTCCTCCTCCGCACAGATACGCAGTATTTT. Looking up the rest from reference TRBV11-2 and TRBJ2-3 gives the full variable domain: EAGVAQSPRYKIIEKRQSVAFWCNPISGHATLYWYQQILGQGPKLLIQFQNNGVVDDSQLPKDRFSAERLKGVDSTLKIQPAKLEDSAVYLCASSSRASGVLLRTDTQYFGPGTRLTVL.

This chain links TRBV7-9 with TRBJ2-7; 7 bases map to TRBD1. The CDR3 loop spans 15 amino acids. The V gene's germline CDR1 is SEHNR and CDR2 FQNEAQ (reference sequence). With V trimmed by 2 bases and J by 1 base, 5 bases remained unmatched. The CDR3 sequence is CASSLPQGESYEQYF. As DNA, the CDR3 is TGTGCCAGCAGCTTACCCCAGGGGGAATCCTACGAGCAGTACTTC. The full variable domain, completed using reference TRBV7-9 and TRBJ2-7, is DTGVSQNPRHKITKRGQNVTFRCDPISEHNRLYWYRQTLGQGPEFLTYFQNEAQLEKSRLLSDRFSAERPKGSFSTLEIQRTEQGDSAMYLCASSLPQGESYEQYFGPGTRLTVT.

This chain links TRBV21-1 with TRBJ2-7; the listed D gene, TRBD2, was not tested against the DNA. TRBV21-1 is described as a pseudogene. CDR3 length: 15 residues. The CDR3 loop is CAITHSGGFSYEQYF. CDR3 coding DNA: TGTGCCATCACGCATAGCGGGGGGTTCTCCTACGAGCAGTACTTC.

This clone is a singleton in its sample. The CDR3 region is CASSQVPGQNYGYTF. The CDR3 bases are TGTGCCAGCAGCCAAGTTCCGGGACAGAACTATGGCTACACCTTC. This rearrangement joins TRBV14 to TRBJ1-2; 7 bases are shared with TRBD1. The ends lost 1 base at V and 2 bases at J; junction bases unmatched: 4. The CDR3 runs to 15 residues. CDR1 SGHDN and CDR2 FVKESK come from the germline V gene.

The rearrangement links TRBV7-2 to TRBJ2-3, with 7 bases lining up with TRBD2. The V and J ends lost 3 bases and 3 bases, in that order; junction bases with no gene match: 9. This CDR3 has 16 amino acids. Germline CDR1 SGHTA, CDR2 FQGNSA. The CDR3 sequence: CASSFQAGIGTDTQYF. The CDR3 DNA sequence: TGTGCCAGCAGCTTCCAAGCGGGGATTGGGACAGATACGCAGTATTTT. Together with reference TRBV7-2 and TRBJ2-3, the CDR3 gives the full variable domain: GAGVSQSPSNKVTEKGKDVELRCDPISGHTALYWYRQSLGQGLEFLIYFQGNSAPDKSGLPSDRFSAERTGGSVSTLTIQRTQQEDSAVYLCASSFQAGIGTDTQYFGPGTRLTVL.

The CDR3 region is CATSDSGQGTYEQYF. DNA of the CDR3: TGTGCCACCAGTGACTCGGGACAGGGGACCTACGAGCAGTACTTC. The chain carries TRBV24-1 and TRBJ2-7; 10 bases fit TRBD1. V trimming: 4 bases; J trimming: 2 bases; junction bases outside the gene matches: 4. The CDR3 has 15 amino acids. Germline V lookup: CDR1 KGHDR, CDR2 SFDVKD.

This sequence joins TRBV5-8 and TRBJ2-3, with 11 nucleotides matching TRBD2. The CDR3 consists of 16 residues. The germline CDR1 and CDR2 sequences are SGHTS and YDEGEE. Trimming removed 0 bases from V and 0 bases from J; junction bases left unmatched: 0. The chain's CDR3 is CASSLGLAGSTDTQYF. The CDR3 DNA follows: TGTGCCAGCAGCTTGGGACTAGCGGGGAGCACAGATACGCAGTATTTT.